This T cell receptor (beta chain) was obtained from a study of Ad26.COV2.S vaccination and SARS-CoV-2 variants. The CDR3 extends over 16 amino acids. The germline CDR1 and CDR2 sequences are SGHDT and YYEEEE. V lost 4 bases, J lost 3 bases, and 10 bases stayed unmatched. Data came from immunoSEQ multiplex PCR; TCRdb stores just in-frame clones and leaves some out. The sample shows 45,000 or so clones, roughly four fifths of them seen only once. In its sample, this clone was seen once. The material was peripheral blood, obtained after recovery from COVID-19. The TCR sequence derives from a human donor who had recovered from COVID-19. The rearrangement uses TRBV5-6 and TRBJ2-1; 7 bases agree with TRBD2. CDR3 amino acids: CASSIYSGAVYNEQFF. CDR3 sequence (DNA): TGTGCCAGCAGCATCTACAGCGGGGCCGTCTACAATGAGCAGTTCTTC.